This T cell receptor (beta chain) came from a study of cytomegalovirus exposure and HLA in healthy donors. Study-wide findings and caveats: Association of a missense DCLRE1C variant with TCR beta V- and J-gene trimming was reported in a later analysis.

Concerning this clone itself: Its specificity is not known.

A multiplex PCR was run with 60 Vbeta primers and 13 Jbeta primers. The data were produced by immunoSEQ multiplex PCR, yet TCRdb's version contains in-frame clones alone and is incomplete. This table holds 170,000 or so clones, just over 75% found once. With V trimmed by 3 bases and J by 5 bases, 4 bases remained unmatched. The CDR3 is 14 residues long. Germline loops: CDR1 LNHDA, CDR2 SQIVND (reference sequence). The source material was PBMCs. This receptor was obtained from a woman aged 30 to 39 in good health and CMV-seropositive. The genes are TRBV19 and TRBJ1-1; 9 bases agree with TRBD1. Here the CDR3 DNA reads TGTGCCAGTAGTATCCGGACAGGGGATACTGAAGCTTTCTTT. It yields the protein CASSIRTGDTEAFF. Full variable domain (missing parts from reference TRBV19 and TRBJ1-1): DGGITQSPKYLFRKEGQNVTLSCEQNLNHDAMYWYRQDPGQGLRLIYYSQIVNDFQKGDIAEGYSVSREKKESFPLTVTSAQKNPTAFYLCASSIRTGDTEAFFGQGTRLTVV.